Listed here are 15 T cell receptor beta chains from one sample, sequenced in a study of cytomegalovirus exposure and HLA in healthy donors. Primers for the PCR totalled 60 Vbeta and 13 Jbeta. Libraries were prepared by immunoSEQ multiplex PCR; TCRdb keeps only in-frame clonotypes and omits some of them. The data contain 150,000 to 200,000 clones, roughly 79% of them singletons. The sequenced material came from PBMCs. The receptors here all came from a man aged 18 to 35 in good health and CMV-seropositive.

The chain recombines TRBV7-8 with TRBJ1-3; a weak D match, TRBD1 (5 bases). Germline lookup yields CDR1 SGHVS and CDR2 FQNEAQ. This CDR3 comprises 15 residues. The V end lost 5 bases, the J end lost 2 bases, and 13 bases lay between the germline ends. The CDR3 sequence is CASSRREGPGNTIYF. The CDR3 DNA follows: TGTGCCAGCAGCCGCAGGGAAGGACCTGGAAACACCATATATTTT. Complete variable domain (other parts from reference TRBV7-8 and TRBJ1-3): GAGVSQSPRYKVAKRGQDVALRCDPISGHVSLFWYQQALGQGPEFLTYFQNEAQLDKSGLPSDRFFAERPEGSVSTLKIQRTQQEDSAVYLCASSRREGPGNTIYFGEGSWLTVV.

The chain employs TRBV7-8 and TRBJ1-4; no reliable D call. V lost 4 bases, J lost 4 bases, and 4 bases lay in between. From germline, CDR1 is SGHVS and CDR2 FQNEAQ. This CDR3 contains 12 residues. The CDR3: CASSSFNEKLFF. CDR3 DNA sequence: TGTGCCAGCAGCTCCTTTAATGAAAAACTGTTTTTT.

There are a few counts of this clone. This CDR3 is CASSLAIGGSYEQYF. The CDR3 DNA follows: TGTGCCAGCAGCTTAGCCATCGGCGGATCCTACGAGCAGTACTTC. This sequence joins TRBV7-9 and TRBJ2-7; D gene unclear. With 0 bases removed from V and 1 base from J, the gap between germline ends came to 10 bases. The CDR3 runs 15 residues. Germline CDR1 reads SEHNR; CDR2 reads FQNEAQ (reference sequence).

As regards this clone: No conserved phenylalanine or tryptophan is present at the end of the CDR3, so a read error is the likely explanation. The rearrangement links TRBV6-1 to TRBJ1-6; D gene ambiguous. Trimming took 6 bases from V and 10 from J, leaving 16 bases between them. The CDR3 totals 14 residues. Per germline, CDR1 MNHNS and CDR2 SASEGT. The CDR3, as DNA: TGTGCCAGCAGGGGAGGACGCGAAGCGTCACCCCTCCACCTT. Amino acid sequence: CASRGGREASPLHL.

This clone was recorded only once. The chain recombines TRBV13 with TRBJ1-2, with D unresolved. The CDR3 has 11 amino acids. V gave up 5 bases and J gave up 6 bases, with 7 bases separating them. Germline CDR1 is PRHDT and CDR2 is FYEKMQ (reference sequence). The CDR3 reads CASSREDGYTF. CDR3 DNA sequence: TGTGCCAGCAGCCGGGAAGATGGCTACACCTTC.

The CDR3 here is CASSLGRWGGEQYF. The DNA for the CDR3 is TGTGCCAGCAGCTTAGGGCGGTGGGGCGGCGAGCAGTACTTC. V gene TRBV13 combines with J gene TRBJ2-7, with a possible D match to TRBD1 (5 bases). The CDR3 extends over 14 amino acids. Germline V gene data show CDR1 as PRHDT and CDR2 as FYEKMQ (reference sequence). With 0 bases removed from V and 6 bases from J, the gap between germline ends came to 12 bases.

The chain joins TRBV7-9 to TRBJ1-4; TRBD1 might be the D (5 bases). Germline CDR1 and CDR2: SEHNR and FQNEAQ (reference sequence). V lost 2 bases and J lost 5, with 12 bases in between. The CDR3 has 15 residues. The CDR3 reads CASSLSAGMNEKLFF. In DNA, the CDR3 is TGTGCCAGCAGCTTATCGGCAGGGATGAATGAAAAACTGTTTTTT. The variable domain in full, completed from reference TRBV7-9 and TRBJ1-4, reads DTGVSQNPRHKITKRGQNVTFRCDPISEHNRLYWYRQTLGQGPEFLTYFQNEAQLEKSRLLSDRFSAERPKGSFSTLEIQRTEQGDSAMYLCASSLSAGMNEKLFFGSGTQLSVL.

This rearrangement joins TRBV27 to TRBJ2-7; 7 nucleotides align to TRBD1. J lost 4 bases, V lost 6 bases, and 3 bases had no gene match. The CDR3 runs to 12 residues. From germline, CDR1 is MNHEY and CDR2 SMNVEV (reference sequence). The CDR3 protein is CASRGQFYEQYF. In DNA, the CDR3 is TGTGCCAGCAGGGGACAGTTTTACGAGCAGTACTTC.

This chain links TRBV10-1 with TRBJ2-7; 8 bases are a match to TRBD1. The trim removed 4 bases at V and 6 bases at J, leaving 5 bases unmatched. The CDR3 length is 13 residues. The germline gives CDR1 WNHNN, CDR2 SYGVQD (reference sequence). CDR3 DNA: TGCGCCAGCAGTGTGGGACAGGCAACCGAGCAGTACTTC. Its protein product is CASSVGQATEQYF.

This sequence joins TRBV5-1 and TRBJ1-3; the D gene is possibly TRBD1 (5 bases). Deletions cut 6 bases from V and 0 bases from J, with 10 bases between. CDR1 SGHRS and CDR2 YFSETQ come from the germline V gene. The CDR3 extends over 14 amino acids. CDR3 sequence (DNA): TGCGCCAGCACAGACGGGGGCTCTGGAAACACCATATATTTT. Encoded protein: CASTDGGSGNTIYF.

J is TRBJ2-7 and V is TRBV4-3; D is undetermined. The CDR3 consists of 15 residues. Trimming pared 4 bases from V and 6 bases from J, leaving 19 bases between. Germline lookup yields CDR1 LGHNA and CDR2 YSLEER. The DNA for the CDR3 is TGCGCCAGCAGCCTTGGCCTAGGTCAGTTTTTCGAGCAGTACTTC. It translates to CASSLGLGQFFEQYF.

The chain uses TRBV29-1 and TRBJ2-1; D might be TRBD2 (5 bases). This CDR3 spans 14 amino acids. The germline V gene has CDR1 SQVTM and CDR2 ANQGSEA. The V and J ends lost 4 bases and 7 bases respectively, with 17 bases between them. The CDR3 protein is CSVAGVGLLNEQFF. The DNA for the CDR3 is TGCAGCGTTGCCGGGGTCGGGCTGCTAAATGAGCAGTTCTTC.

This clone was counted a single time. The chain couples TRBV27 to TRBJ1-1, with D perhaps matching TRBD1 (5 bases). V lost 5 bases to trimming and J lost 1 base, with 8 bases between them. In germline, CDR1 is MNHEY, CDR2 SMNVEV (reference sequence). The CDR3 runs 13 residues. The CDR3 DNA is TGTGCCAGCAGTAGGAGGGGGAACACTGAAGCTTTCTTT. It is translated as CASSRRGNTEAFF.

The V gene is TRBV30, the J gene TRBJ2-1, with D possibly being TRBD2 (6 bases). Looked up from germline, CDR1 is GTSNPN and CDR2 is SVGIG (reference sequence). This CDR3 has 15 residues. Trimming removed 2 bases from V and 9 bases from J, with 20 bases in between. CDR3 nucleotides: TGTGCCTGGAGTCCCGGGACTTTACGGCAGGGTGAGCAGTTCTTC. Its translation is CAWSPGTLRQGEQFF.

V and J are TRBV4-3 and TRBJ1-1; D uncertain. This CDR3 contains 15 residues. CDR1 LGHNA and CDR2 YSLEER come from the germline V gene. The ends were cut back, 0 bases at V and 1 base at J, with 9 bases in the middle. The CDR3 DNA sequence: TGCGCCAGCAGCCAAGATAGGACTGAGAACACTGAAGCTTTCTTT. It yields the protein CASSQDRTENTEAFF.